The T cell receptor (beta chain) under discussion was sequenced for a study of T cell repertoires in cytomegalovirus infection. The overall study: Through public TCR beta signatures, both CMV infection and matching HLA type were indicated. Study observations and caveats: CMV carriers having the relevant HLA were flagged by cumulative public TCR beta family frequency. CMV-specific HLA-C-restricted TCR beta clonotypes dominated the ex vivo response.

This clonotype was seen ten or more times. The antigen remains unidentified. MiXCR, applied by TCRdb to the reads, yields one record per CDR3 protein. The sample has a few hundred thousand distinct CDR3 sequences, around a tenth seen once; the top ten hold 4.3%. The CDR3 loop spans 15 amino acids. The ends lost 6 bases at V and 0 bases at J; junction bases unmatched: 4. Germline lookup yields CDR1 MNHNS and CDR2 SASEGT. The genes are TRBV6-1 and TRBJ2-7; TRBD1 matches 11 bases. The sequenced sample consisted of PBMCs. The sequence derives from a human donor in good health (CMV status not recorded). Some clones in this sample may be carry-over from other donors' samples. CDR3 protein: CASRAGTGGSYEQYF. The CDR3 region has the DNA TGTGCCAGCAGAGCCGGGACAGGGGGCTCCTACGAGCAGTACTTC.